This TCR beta chain originates from a study of cytomegalovirus exposure and HLA in healthy donors. The CDR3 is made up of 14 amino acids. CDR1 is SGHTA, CDR2 FQGNSA, per germline. With 1 base removed from V and 6 bases from J, the gap between germline ends came to 13 bases. The PCR used 60 Vbeta and 13 Jbeta primers. The assay was immunoSEQ multiplex PCR, and TCRdb's table has in-frame clones only and misses some. The table includes 100,000 to 150,000 clones, roughly 78% detected once. The sample consisted of PBMCs. The chain combines TRBV7-2 with TRBJ2-7; the D gene is possibly TRBD2 (6 bases). The sequence was obtained from a man aged 25 to 40 in good health and CMV-seronegative. CDR3 region: CASSLGVRGGEQYF. CDR3 in DNA: TGTGCCAGCAGCTTAGGGGTGAGGGGAGGCGAGCAGTACTTC.